The 15 T cell receptor beta chains given below trace back to one sample, sequenced in a study of cytomegalovirus exposure and HLA in healthy donors. The PCR had 60 Vbeta and 13 Jbeta primers. TCRdb's copy holds only in-frame clones and misses some; the assay was immunoSEQ multiplex PCR. The table shows approximately 120,000 clones, with 78% occurring only once. The sample consisted of PBMCs. These receptors were taken from a man in his forties in good health and CMV-seronegative.

This sequence joins TRBV5-4 and TRBJ2-3, with TRBD2 identical over 8 bases. J was trimmed by 3 bases and V by 0 bases; bases with no gene match: 3. Looked up from germline, CDR1 is SGHNT and CDR2 is YYREEE (reference sequence). There are 15 residues in the CDR3. The CDR3 protein is CASSLGAGGTDTQYF. As DNA, the CDR3 is TGTGCCAGCAGCTTGGGGGCGGGGGGAACAGATACGCAGTATTTT.

This clone was counted once. The chain links TRBV4-1 to TRBJ2-7; TRBD2 aligns across 8 bases. Trimming took 4 bases from V and 2 from J; bases not matched to a gene: 7. CDR1 is MGHRA and CDR2 is YSYEKL in the germline V gene. The CDR3 has 15 amino acids. CDR3 DNA sequence: TGCGCCAGCAGCCTACGGGAAGCGGGGGCCTACGAGCAGTACTTC. It is translated as CASSLREAGAYEQYF.

This clone was counted once. This chain uses TRBV5-1 with TRBJ1-2; 7 bases match TRBD1. J lost 7 bases, V lost 6 bases, and 12 bases had no gene match. CDR1 is SGHRS and CDR2 is YFSETQ in the germline V gene. This CDR3 is built from 14 residues. As DNA, the CDR3 is TGCGCCAGCAACCTCGTGGGGGGACAGAGTGGCTACACCTTC. This sequence encodes CASNLVGGQSGYTF.

The chain links TRBV7-8 to TRBJ2-5; 8 nucleotides align to TRBD1. Unmatched junction bases numbered 12, after V lost 5 bases and J lost 4 bases. Germline CDR1 SGHVS, CDR2 FQNEAQ. The CDR3 is 16 residues long. Here the CDR3 DNA reads TGTGCCAGCAGCCCCGCAACGCGGGACAGGCGAGAGACCCAGTACTTC. Protein sequence: CASSPATRDRRETQYF.

This rearrangement joins TRBV30 to TRBJ2-5; D unclear. The V end was cut by 5 bases, the J end by 4 bases, with 5 bases between. CDR3 length equals 10 residues. Germline CDR1 is GTSNPN and CDR2 is SVGIG (reference sequence). CDR3 bases: TGTGCCTGGGGGCTAGAGACCCAGTACTTC. It specifies CAWGLETQYF. Using reference TRBV30 and TRBJ2-5 for the parts outside the CDR3, the full variable domain is SQTIHQWPATLVQPVGSPLSLECTVEGTSNPNLYWYRQAAGRGLQLLFYSVGIGQISSEVPQNLSASRPQDRQFILSSKKLLLSDSGFYLCAWGLETQYFGPGTRLLVL.

This clone came up once. The rearrangement joins TRBV28 to TRBJ2-7; D is unresolved. Germline V lookup: CDR1 MDHEN, CDR2 SYDVKM. The CDR3 length is 14 residues. The V end was cut by 5 bases, the J end by 0 bases, with 11 bases between. The CDR3 DNA is TGTGCCAGCAGTCCCCTGACACGCTCCTACGAGCAGTACTTC. This codes for CASSPLTRSYEQYF.

The chain uses TRBV7-6 and TRBJ1-1; D gene unclear. The V and J ends lost 1 base and 0 bases respectively, with 9 bases between them. The CDR3 has 15 amino acids. The germline gives CDR1 SGHVS, CDR2 FNYEAQ. In nucleotides, the CDR3 is TGTGCCAGCAGCTTAGAGCTTGCCGTGAACACTGAAGCTTTCTTT. Encoded protein: CASSLELAVNTEAFF. Full variable domain (rest looked up from reference TRBV7-6 and TRBJ1-1): GAGVSQSPRYKVTKRGQDVALRCDPISGHVSLYWYRQALGQGPEFLTYFNYEAQQDKSGLPNDRFSAERPEGSISTLTIQRTEQRDSAMYRCASSLELAVNTEAFFGQGTRLTVV.

The gene calls are TRBV4-3 and TRBJ2-3; no firm D call. The CDR3 runs to 15 residues. V shed 1 base and J shed 1 base, with 9 bases lying between them. The germline V gene has CDR1 LGHNA and CDR2 YSLEER. The CDR3 region has the DNA TGCGCCAGCAGCCAAGGTCGCGGCGGCACAGATACGCAGTATTTT. This codes for CASSQGRGGTDTQYF.

The chain employs TRBV5-1 and TRBJ2-7; the match to TRBD1 covers 10 bases. The CDR3 has 12 amino acids. V lost 7 bases and J lost 2; bases outside the gene matches: 0. In germline, CDR1 is SGHRS, CDR2 YFSETQ. The chain's CDR3 is CASGQGAYEQYF. In nucleotides, the CDR3 is TGCGCCAGCGGACAGGGGGCCTACGAGCAGTACTTC.

This clone was observed once. The V and J genes are TRBV27 and TRBJ2-5; D perhaps matches TRBD1 (5 bases). The DNA end favors TRBJ2-7, so the J call may be wrong. From germline, CDR1 is MNHEY and CDR2 SMNVEV (reference sequence). CDR3 length equals 12 residues. The CDR3 sequence: CASRQGSYEQYF. The CDR3 DNA sequence: TGTGCCAGCCGGCAGGGCAGTTACGAGCAGTACTTC.

The chain is built from TRBV19 and TRBJ1-3; D uncertain. The V end was cut by 9 bases, the J end by 6 bases, with 15 bases between. The CDR3 is made up of 13 amino acids. Germline assignment: CDR1 LNHDA and CDR2 SQIVND (reference sequence). The CDR3 DNA reads as TGTGCCAGAACGCTTTACTACCAAAACACCATATATTTT. This codes for CARTLYYQNTIYF.

The chain joins TRBV5-5 to TRBJ1-5; 7 bases are shared with TRBD1. V gave up 3 bases and J gave up 3 bases; unmatched junction bases: 9. The CDR3 covers 16 residues. The germline V gene has CDR1 SGHKS and CDR2 YYEKEE (reference sequence). The chain's CDR3 is CASSSSGTVINQPQHF. The CDR3 DNA sequence: TGTGCCAGCAGCTCCTCCGGGACAGTGATCAATCAGCCCCAGCATTTT.

The chain uses TRBV7-9 and TRBJ2-3, with D perhaps TRBD2 (5 bases). V gave up 5 bases and J gave up 2 bases, with 17 bases separating them. Germline CDR1 is SEHNR and CDR2 is FQNEAQ (reference sequence). CDR3 length: 16 amino acids. CDR3 coding DNA: TGTGCCAGCAGCCCCGCGGGCTCCCTCAACACAGATACGCAGTATTTT. Amino acid sequence: CASSPAGSLNTDTQYF. The full variable domain, rest sourced from reference TRBV7-9 and TRBJ2-3, is DTGVSQNPRHKITKRGQNVTFRCDPISEHNRLYWYRQTLGQGPEFLTYFQNEAQLEKSRLLSDRFSAERPKGSFSTLEIQRTEQGDSAMYLCASSPAGSLNTDTQYFGPGTRLTVL.

As regards this clone: Within the sample, other DNA sequences also encode this same CDR3. The CDR3 protein is CASSLSRGSGNTIYF. In DNA, the CDR3 is TGTGCCAGCAGTTTAAGCAGGGGGAGTGGAAACACCATATATTTT. The chain carries TRBV27 and TRBJ1-3; TRBD1 aligns across 7 bases. Germline CDR1 MNHEY, CDR2 SMNVEV (reference sequence). J lost 3 bases, V lost 2 bases, and 4 bases had no gene match. This CDR3 comprises 15 residues.

Written as DNA, the CDR3 is TGTGCCAGCAGCGACAGGGACCCGAACACCGGGGAGCTGTTTTTT. Its protein is CASSDRDPNTGELFF. This sequence joins TRBV9 and TRBJ2-2, with a tentative D call TRBD1 (6 bases). With 3 bases removed from V and 0 bases from J, the gap between germline ends came to 9 bases. The CDR3 length is 15 residues. From germline, CDR1 is SGDLS and CDR2 YYNGEE.